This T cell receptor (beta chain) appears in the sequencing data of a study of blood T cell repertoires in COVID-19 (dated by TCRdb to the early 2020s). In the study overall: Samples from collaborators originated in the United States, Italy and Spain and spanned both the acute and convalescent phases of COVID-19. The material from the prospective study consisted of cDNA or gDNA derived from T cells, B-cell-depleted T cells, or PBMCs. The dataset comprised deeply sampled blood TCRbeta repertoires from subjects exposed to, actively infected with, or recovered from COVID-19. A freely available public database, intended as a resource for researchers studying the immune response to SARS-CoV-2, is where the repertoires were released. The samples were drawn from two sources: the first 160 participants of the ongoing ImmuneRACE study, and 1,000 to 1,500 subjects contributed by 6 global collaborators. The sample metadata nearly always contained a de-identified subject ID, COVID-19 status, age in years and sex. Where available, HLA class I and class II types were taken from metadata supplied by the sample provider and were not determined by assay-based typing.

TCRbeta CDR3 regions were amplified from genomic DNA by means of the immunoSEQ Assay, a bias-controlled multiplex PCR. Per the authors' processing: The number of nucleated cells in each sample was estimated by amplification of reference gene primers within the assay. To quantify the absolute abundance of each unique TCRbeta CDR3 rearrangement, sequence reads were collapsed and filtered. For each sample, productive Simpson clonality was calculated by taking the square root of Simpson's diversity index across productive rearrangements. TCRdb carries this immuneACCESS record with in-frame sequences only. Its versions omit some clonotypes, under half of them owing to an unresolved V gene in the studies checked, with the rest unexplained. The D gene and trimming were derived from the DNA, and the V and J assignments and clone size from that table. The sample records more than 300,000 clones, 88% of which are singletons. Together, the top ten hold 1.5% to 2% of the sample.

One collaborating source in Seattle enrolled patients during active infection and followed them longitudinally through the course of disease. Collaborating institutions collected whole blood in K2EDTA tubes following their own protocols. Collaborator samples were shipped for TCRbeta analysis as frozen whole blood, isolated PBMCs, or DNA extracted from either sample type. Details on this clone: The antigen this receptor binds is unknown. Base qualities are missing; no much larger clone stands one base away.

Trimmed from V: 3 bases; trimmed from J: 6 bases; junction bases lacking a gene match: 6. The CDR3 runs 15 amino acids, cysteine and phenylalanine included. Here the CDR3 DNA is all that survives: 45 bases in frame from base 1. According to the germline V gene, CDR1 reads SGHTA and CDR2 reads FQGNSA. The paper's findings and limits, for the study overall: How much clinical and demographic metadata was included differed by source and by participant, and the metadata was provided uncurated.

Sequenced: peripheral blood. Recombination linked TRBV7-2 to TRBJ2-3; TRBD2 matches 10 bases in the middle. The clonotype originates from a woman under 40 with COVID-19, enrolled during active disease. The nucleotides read TGTGCCAGCAGCTTCCGAGCGGGGGGGCCCGATACGCAGTATTTT. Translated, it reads CASSFRAGGPDTQYF.